Listed below are T cell receptor beta chains from one sample, sequenced in a study of T-cell memory formation after mild COVID-19. Each CDR3 protein is one row after TCRdb ran MiXCR on the 5' RACE reads. The data contain around 250,000 distinct CDR3 sequences, about 16% of them seen just once; the ten biggest clones take up around 23%. Sequencing input: PBMCs or a T cell subset sorted from them (not recorded which). The receptors here all came from a man aged 18 to 30 who had mild COVID-19 (a few samples of this study predate the infection). Cell type and time point are not known. CDR3s include the opening cysteine and the closing phenylalanine or tryptophan. The D gene is left open where the match is weak. Size is stated for part of the rows, as once, few or many counts, or as a class when the clone is expanded.

D gene	V gene	clone size	J gene	CDR3 DNA	CDR3 protein
.	TRBV5-7	.	TRBJ1-2	TGTGCCAGCAGCTTTTCCGTCCCCTATGGCTACACCTTC	CASSFSVPYGYTF
.	TRBV28	many	TRBJ1-1	TGTGCCAGCAGTTCCGCTGGGACGGCGAACACTGAAGCTTTCTTT	CASSSAGTANTEAFF
.	TRBV7-2	many	TRBJ1-5	TGTGCCAGCAGCTTATTCGCAGTACCTAATCAGCCCCAGCATTTT	CASSLFAVPNQPQHF
.	TRBV25-1	.	TRBJ1-6	TGTGCCAGCAGTGAATATAATTCACCCCTCCACTTT	CASSEYNSPLHF
.	TRBV7-9	.	TRBJ2-2	TGTGCCAGCAGCTTTGAAGGCGGGGAGCTGTTTTTT	CASSFEGGELFF
.	TRBV6-2/TRBV6-3	.	TRBJ2-6	TGTGCCAGCAGTCGGGACGGATACTCTGGGGCCAACGTCCTGACTTTC	CASSRDGYSGANVLTF
.	TRBV12-3/TRBV12-4	.	TRBJ1-5	TGTGCCAGCAGAGAGACTGCTAATCAGCCCCAGCATTTT	CASRETANQPQHF
TRBD2	TRBV20-1	.	TRBJ2-3	TGCAGTGCTCTGAGGGCAGCGGGGTATCCAGATACGCAGTATTTT	CSALRAAGYPDTQYF
.	TRBV12-3/TRBV12-4	.	TRBJ2-4	TGTGCCAGCAGTGACATGATAGCCAAAAACATTCAGTACTTC	CASSDMIAKNIQYF
.	TRBV7-2	.	TRBJ1-5	TGTGCCAGCAGCTTAATTCAGCGTCAGCCCCAGCATTTT	CASSLIQRQPQHF
.	TRBV18	few	TRBJ2-7	TGTGCCAGCTCACCACCGGCAGATCCCTACGAGCAGTACTTC	CASSPPADPYEQYF
.	TRBV4-3	few	TRBJ1-6	TGCGCCAGCAGCCAAGATACGATTTCACCCCTCCACTTT	CASSQDTISPLHF
.	TRBV5-1	.	TRBJ1-5	TGCGCCAGCAGCCGACTACCGGGAAACAATCAGCCCCAGCATTTT	CASSRLPGNNQPQHF
.	TRBV9	few	TRBJ2-7	TGTGCCAGCAGCGTTTCGGGGCCTTCCTACGAGCAGTACTTC	CASSVSGPSYEQYF
.	TRBV4-3	.	TRBJ1-1	TGCGCCAGCAGCCAAGAGGCGGACTCGAAATTCTATGCTGAAGCTTTCTTT	CASSQEADSKFYAEAFF
.	TRBV12-3/TRBV12-4	many	TRBJ2-3	TGCGCCAGCAGCTTGGAAGCAGATACGCAGTATTTT	CASSLEADTQYF
.	TRBV15	many	TRBJ2-7	TGTGCCACCAGCAGATCTCCGGGACCGGACCCCTACGAGCAGTACTTC	CATSRSPGPDPYEQYF
.	TRBV6-6	.	TRBJ2-5	TGTGCCAGCAGTTGGATCGGGGGGACCCAGTACTTC	CASSWIGGTQYF
TRBD2	TRBV9	few	TRBJ2-3	TGTGCCAGCAGCATTAGCGGGGGGGGAGATACGCAGTATTTT	CASSISGGGDTQYF
TRBD1	TRBV7-3	few	TRBJ2-5	TGTGCCAGCAGCCGATACGGACAGGGAGGACAAGAGACCCAGTACTTC	CASSRYGQGGQETQYF
TRBD2	TRBV20-1	.	TRBJ2-1	TGCAGTGCTCAAGATCTAGGACTAGCGGGGTCCAATGAGCAGTTCTTC	CSAQDLGLAGSNEQFF
.	TRBV5-5	.	TRBJ2-3	TGTGCCAGCAGCCAGTGGACAGCGGAAGATACGCAGTATTTT	CASSQWTAEDTQYF
.	TRBV11-2	.	TRBJ1-6	TGTGCCAGCAGCTTAGAAGTCGGGGCGGATTCACCCCTCCACTTT	CASSLEVGADSPLHF
.	TRBV5-4	.	TRBJ1-2	TGTGCCAGCAGCATCCGAGAGGCCGCCGGGGGCTACACCTTC	CASSIREAAGGYTF
.	TRBV30	.	TRBJ2-4	TGTGCCTGGAGTGTAGATCGGAGAGGGAAAAACATTCAGTACTTC	CAWSVDRRGKNIQYF
.	TRBV28	.	TRBJ2-3	TGTGCCAGCCACCCTGGGGGGAGCACAGATACGCAGTATTTT	CASHPGGSTDTQYF
.	TRBV7-8	few	TRBJ2-2	TGTGCCAGCAAAAGGGACACCGGGGAGCTGTTTTTT	CASKRDTGELFF
.	TRBV7-8	many	TRBJ2-2	TGTGCCAGCAGCTTACGTGGCGGGATCACCGGGGAGCTGTTTTTT	CASSLRGGITGELFF